Listed below are T cell receptor beta chains from one sample, sequenced in a study of blood T cell repertoires in COVID-19. Clones were read by immunoSEQ multiplex PCR, and TCRdb kept only the in-frame ones, dropping some. This sample has almost 400,000 clones, with more than 75% found just once. Sample: peripheral blood. All receptors derive from a woman in her sixties with COVID-19, enrolled during active disease. Both conserved end residues are part of each CDR3. The order of the fields is J gene, clone size, V gene, D gene, CDR3 protein. D genes are given only for firm matches. Only part of the rows carry a size: once, few, many, or a class if the clone is expanded.

TRBJ1-4 . TRBV19 . CASSIPAGGAEKLFF
TRBJ1-3 . TRBV2 . CASNYILGNTIYF
TRBJ2-1 few TRBV5-1 . CASSLVRGGNEQFF
TRBJ2-7 . TRBV4-2 TRBD2 CASSHLLAGDSYEQYF
TRBJ2-5 . TRBV2 TRBD2 CASRSSGGWQETQYF
TRBJ2-3 . TRBV7-3 . CASSLNRGLTDTQYF
TRBJ2-3 few TRBV2 . CASKSGKNTDTQYF
TRBJ2-7 few TRBV28 . CASSPGEGYEQYF
TRBJ2-3 . TRBV3-1/TRBV3-2 . CASSPRGDTQYF
TRBJ2-1 . TRBV2 . CASSAEYNEQFF
TRBJ1-3 . TRBV11-1 . CASSRACRSGNTIYF
TRBJ1-2 . TRBV5-6 . CASSPYSRYGYTF
TRBJ1-5 . TRBV7-9 . CASSKAVVGDQPQHF
TRBJ2-2 . TRBV5-1 TRBD2 CASSPPGLAGGYGELFF
TRBJ1-3 . TRBV4-1 TRBD1 CASSPRGGQGVSGNTIYF
TRBJ1-4 . TRBV5-5 . CASSFRGLGEKLFF
TRBJ1-2 . TRBV28 TRBD1 CASSPDRVSGYTF
TRBJ1-2 . TRBV30 . CAWSAGVRGGYTF
TRBJ2-7 . TRBV2 TRBD1 CASTGQGAYYEQYF
TRBJ1-3 . TRBV2 . CASSRTSLSGNTIYF
TRBJ1-2 . TRBV19 . CASSIQGYGYTF
TRBJ2-2 . TRBV7-3 TRBD2 CASSLTGGGYTGELFF
TRBJ2-1 . TRBV3-1/TRBV3-2 . CASSQGAGRIF
TRBJ2-7 . TRBV13 . CASSTQSEGTYEQYF
TRBJ2-7 . TRBV11-2 . CASSKGQDNDEQYF
TRBJ2-5 . TRBV11-2 TRBD2 CASSLISGGVWETQYF
TRBJ1-2 . TRBV27 TRBD1 CASSPMIQGNGYTF
TRBJ2-7 once TRBV9 TRBD1 CASSVDVGQVYEQYF
TRBJ2-7 . TRBV9 TRBD1 CASSPSPGQGLTYEQYF
TRBJ2-5 . TRBV20-1 . CSVPQETQYF
TRBJ2-7 . TRBV7-8 . CASSLSVEQYF
TRBJ1-2 . TRBV5-6 . CASSLNLGADGYTF
TRBJ2-2 . TRBV14 TRBD2 CASSQGQRGVELFF